A selection of T cell receptor beta chains follows, all from one sample in a study of T cells in Graves' hyperthyroidism and ophthalmopathy. TCRdb redid the calling of the multiplex PCR reads with MiXCR, one entry per CDR3 protein. The sample holds about 660,000 distinct CDR3 sequences; over 40% are singletons and the top ten take more than 7%. Material: peripheral blood or thyroid tissue (not recorded which). The receptors originated from an adult man with Graves' disease, either hyperthyroidism or ophthalmopathy (not recorded which). Each CDR3 is given with its conserved first and last residue. Each record gives: D gene, J gene, clone size, V gene, CDR3 DNA, CDR3 protein. A D gene is named only where the DNA matches it firmly. Expanded clones get a size class; other rows say once, few or many, or leave the size out.

d_gene: TRBD2
j_gene: TRBJ2-5
abundance: NA
v_gene: TRBV10-3
CDR3nt: TGTGCCAGCAGGAAACTAGCGGCGGAGACCCAGTACTTC
CDR3aa: CASRKLAAETQYF

d_gene: TRBD1
j_gene: TRBJ2-7
abundance: many
v_gene: TRBV29-1
CDR3nt: TGCAGCGGGGGGACAGGGAGATCCGAGCAGTACTTC
CDR3aa: CSGGTGRSEQYF

d_gene: TRBD1
j_gene: TRBJ2-7
abundance: NA
v_gene: TRBV29-1
CDR3nt: TGCAGCGTCCCCCCACAGGGGCCCTGGCGGTACTTC
CDR3aa: CSVPPQGPWRYF

d_gene: NA
j_gene: TRBJ2-5
abundance: NA
v_gene: TRBV29-1
CDR3nt: TGCAGCGTTGAAGGGTTAGAGGGGGTACGGGAGACCCAGTACTTC
CDR3aa: CSVEGLEGVRETQYF

d_gene: NA
j_gene: TRBJ1-2
abundance: many
v_gene: TRBV29-1
CDR3nt: TGCAGCGTTGAGGGGGGAAAAATTTATGGCTACACCTTC
CDR3aa: CSVEGGKIYGYTF

d_gene: NA
j_gene: TRBJ1-1
abundance: many
v_gene: TRBV29-1
CDR3nt: TGCAGCGTTGCGGGAGGAGTGAACACTGAAGCTTTCTTT
CDR3aa: CSVAGGVNTEAFF

d_gene: TRBD1
j_gene: TRBJ1-4
abundance: few
v_gene: TRBV5-6
CDR3nt: TGTGCCAGCAGAACGGACAGGGAATCAGAAAAACTGTTTTTT
CDR3aa: CASRTDRESEKLFF

d_gene: TRBD1
j_gene: TRBJ1-5
abundance: NA
v_gene: TRBV12-3/TRBV12-4
CDR3nt: TGTGCCAGCAGCCAAGGGACAGGGACCAATCAGCCCCAGCATTTT
CDR3aa: CASSQGTGTNQPQHF

d_gene: NA
j_gene: TRBJ1-6
abundance: many
v_gene: TRBV2
CDR3nt: TGTGCCAGCAGTGCTGATAGTAATTCACCCCTCCACTTT
CDR3aa: CASSADSNSPLHF

d_gene: NA
j_gene: TRBJ1-6
abundance: many
v_gene: TRBV5-1
CDR3nt: TGCGCCAGCAGCAAGGAGGGGGATAATTCACCCCTCCACTTT
CDR3aa: CASSKEGDNSPLHF

d_gene: NA
j_gene: TRBJ1-2
abundance: many
v_gene: TRBV2
CDR3nt: TGTGCCAGCATGGAGGGGAGGGCCTATGGCTACACCTTC
CDR3aa: CASMEGRAYGYTF

d_gene: TRBD1
j_gene: TRBJ1-1
abundance: NA
v_gene: TRBV7-2
CDR3nt: TGTGCCAGCAGCCAAGGGACAGGGGAGGGAACTCAAGCTTTCTTT
CDR3aa: CASSQGTGEGTQAFF

d_gene: TRBD2
j_gene: TRBJ2-3
abundance: NA
v_gene: TRBV24-1
CDR3nt: TGTGCCACCAGTGATGTAGCGGGAGGCAGGGAAGATACGCAGTATTTT
CDR3aa: CATSDVAGGREDTQYF